The clone carrying this T cell receptor beta chain was counted many times. What it binds is not known. This specimen comes from a study of CD8 T cells in ankylosing spondylitis. Unmatched junction bases numbered 6, after V lost 1 base and J lost 8 bases. This CDR3 spans 16 amino acids. CDR1 is LGHNA and CDR2 is YSLEER in the germline V gene. General observations from the study: Blood from ankylosing spondylitis patients appeared to carry a characteristic eight-variant TCR beta motif.

MiXCR was run by TCRdb on the 5' RACE reads, yielding one entry per CDR3 protein. The sample has more than 650,000 distinct CDR3 sequences, approximately 10% seen once. The clonotype comes from a male donor with ankylosing spondylitis. Sequencing used blood, either unsorted or a sorted T cell fraction (not recorded which). The chain carries TRBV4-3 and TRBJ2-1; 12 bases are shared with TRBD2. The CDR3 DNA reads TGCGCCAGCAGCCAAGGACTAGCGGGAGATGAGTATGAGCAGTTCTTC. It is translated as CASSQGLAGDEYEQFF.